This T cell receptor beta chain comes out of a study of molecular identifiers for immune sequencing clone quantification (dated by TCRdb to the late 2010s). Background for the entire study: For a replicate experiment, the RNA from either about 20,000 or 100,000 naive CD8 T cells was divided into five aliquots, and four of those aliquots went on to sequencing. This methods study benchmarked molecular-identifier clustering-based TCR repertoire sequencing (MIDCIRS) and TCR RNA copy counting, using CD8 T cells to do so. General findings and caveats noted by the study authors: Without barcode sub-clustering, chimeric consensus sequences inflated TCR diversity; chimeras reached as high as 47%. In CMV-specific effector cells, clones with more than 20 RNA copies accounted for over 99% of molecules, whereas in naive cells such clones accounted for under 1%. Modeling gave 3 to 3.5 recovered TCR RNA copies per cell versus about 10 by digital PCR, implying around 31% capture efficiency. A single cell's worth of spiked-in Jurkat TCR RNA was reported detectable even among 850,000 to 1,000,000 naive CD8 T cells. Naive libraries contained spiked-in Jurkat TCR RNA (approximately nine copies' worth), which is not part of the donor repertoire. Highly expanded clone sizes could be underestimated because identical TCR molecules may share a barcode.

In the germline V gene (reference sequence), CDR1 corresponds to LNHDA and CDR2 to SQIVND. Trimming takes 5 bases off V and 4 bases off J; junction bases not matched to a gene: 16. The CDR3, cysteine through phenylalanine, is 17 amino acids long. Solely the CDR3 DNA is kept, with 51 bases framed from the first base. The library relied on PCR. The reads were generated on an Illumina HiSeq 4000. Bulk TCR libraries were made following a previously described method, with the TCR primers given in Table S5. Total RNA was purified with the Qiagen AllPrep DNA/RNA kit. Before analysis, reads from multiple sequencing runs of one library were combined. For the original study's pipeline: Only reads with exact TCR constant sequence were kept, trimmed to 150 nt, and grouped by their 12-nt molecular barcodes. Reads within each barcode group were sub-clustered using a 15% Levenshtein threshold, and quality-weighted consensus sequences were constructed for each RNA molecule. Non-functional sequences were removed, as were lower-count sequences one edit away from another. Based on fitting two negative binomial distributions, any barcode sub-cluster with under 20% of the maximum read count was discarded. Clones were called with MiXCR by TCRdb after fastp trimmed the public reads at Q25, and only in-frame beta chains were retained. When rows share a CDR3 protein, they turn into one entry using the most common DNA and genes. The V and J calls shown here were made by TCRdb, not taken from the authors' results. Within this sample are a few hundred thousand distinct CDR3 sequences, with 20% to 25% of them counted one time only. The top ten clonotypes cover under 0.85% of the sample.

In this sample, this clonotype turned up a few times. It has no known antigen specificity. Nothing much larger sits one base from this clone, and base qualities are not available. Libraries of naive CD8 T cells were generated from about 20,000 to 1,000,000 sorted cells, with 10%, 30% or 50% of the purified RNA used. Naive CD8 T cells were FACS-sorted as CD8+CD4-CCR7+CD45RA+ on a BD FACSAria II into RLT Plus buffer. To test detection sensitivity, Jurkat RNA equivalent to approximately ten TCR copies was spiked into samples of about 20,000-1,100,000 naive CD8 T cells. CD8 T cells were enriched using RosetteSep CD8+ T Cell Enrichment Cocktail and Ficoll-Paque, and the enriched cells then underwent ACK red cell lysis.

Sequencing was performed on naive CD8+ T cells from blood, with Jurkat cell RNA spiked in. Taken with the paper, the label for cell subset or site translates to: FACS-sorted CD8+CD4-CCR7+CD45RA+ naive T cells. This TCR came from a human donor in good health. Some libraries in this study had Jurkat cell RNA spiked in. The chain is made from TRBV19 and TRBJ2-7, with 8 central nucleotides matching TRBD1. The CDR3 in this case is CASSAGPRDRYLYEQYF. The DNA sequence follows: TGTGCCAGTAGTGCGGGCCCCCGGGACAGGTATCTATACGAGCAGTACTTC.